The clone carrying this T cell receptor beta chain was seen ten or more times. The data belong to a study of T cells in Graves' hyperthyroidism and ophthalmopathy. Amplification of TCR beta CDR3 regions used RNA as the template. When the TCR CDR3 underwent first-round RT-PCR, the HTBI primer set was used. TCRdb itself ran the multiplex PCR reads through MiXCR, one entry per CDR3 protein. In the table there are hundreds of thousands of distinct CDR3 sequences, roughly 15% of which are singletons. Germline V gene sequence: CDR1 MNHEY, CDR2 SVGEGT. The CDR3 is 18 amino acids. The trim removed 5 bases at V and 2 bases at J, leaving 15 bases unmatched.

The receptor's source is a woman under 30 with Graves' hyperthyroidism. The J gene is TRBJ2-5, the V gene TRBV6-2 or TRBV6-3, with 9 bases lining up with TRBD2. What was sequenced was blood. The CDR3 protein is CASSRPERISGRQETQYF. CDR3 DNA sequence: TGTGCCAGCAGTCGACCGGAACGCATTAGCGGGAGACAAGAGACCCAGTACTTC.